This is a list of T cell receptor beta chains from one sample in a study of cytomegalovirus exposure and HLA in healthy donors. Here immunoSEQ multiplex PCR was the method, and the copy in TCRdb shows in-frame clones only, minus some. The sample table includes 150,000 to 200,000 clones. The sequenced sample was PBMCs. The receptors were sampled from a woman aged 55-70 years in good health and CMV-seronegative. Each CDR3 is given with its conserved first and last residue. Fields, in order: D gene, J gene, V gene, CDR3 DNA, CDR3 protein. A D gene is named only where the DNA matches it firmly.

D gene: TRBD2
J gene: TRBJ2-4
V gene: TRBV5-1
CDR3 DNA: TGCGCCAGCAGCTTGTCGGAGCGGGGCATTATAGACATTCAGTACTTC
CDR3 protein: CASSLSERGIIDIQYF

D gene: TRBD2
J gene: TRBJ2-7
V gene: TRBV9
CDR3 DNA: TGTGCCAGCAGCTATAGTAGCGGGGGGGTCTACGAGCAGTACTTC
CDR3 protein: CASSYSSGGVYEQYF

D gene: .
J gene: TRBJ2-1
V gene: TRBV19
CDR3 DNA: TGTGCCAGTACCCCAACGGGGGGCGCTTACAATGAGCAGTTCTTC
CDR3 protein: CASTPTGGAYNEQFF

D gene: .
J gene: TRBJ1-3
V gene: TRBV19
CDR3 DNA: TGTGCCAGTAGAAGTCACATTTCTGGAAACACCATATATTTT
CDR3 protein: CASRSHISGNTIYF

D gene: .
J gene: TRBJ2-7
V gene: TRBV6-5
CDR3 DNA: TGTGCCAGCAGTCCCCGAACAGGCTTCTACGAGCAGTACTTC
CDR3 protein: CASSPRTGFYEQYF

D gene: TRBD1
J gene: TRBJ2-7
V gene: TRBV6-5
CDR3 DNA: TGTGCCAGCTCCCCCGACAGGGCATACGAGCAGTACTTC
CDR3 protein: CASSPDRAYEQYF

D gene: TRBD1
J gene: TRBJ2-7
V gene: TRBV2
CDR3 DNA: TGTGCCAGCAGTGTTGGCAGGGGGTACGAGCAGTACTTC
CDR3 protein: CASSVGRGYEQYF

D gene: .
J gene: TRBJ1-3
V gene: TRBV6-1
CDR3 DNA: TGTGCCAGCAGGACAGCTGGAAACACCATATATTTT
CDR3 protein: CASRTAGNTIYF

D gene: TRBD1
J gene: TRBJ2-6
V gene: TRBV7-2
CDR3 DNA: TGTGCCAGCAGCCCTGACAGGGGGTCAAACGTCCTGACTTTC
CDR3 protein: CASSPDRGSNVLTF

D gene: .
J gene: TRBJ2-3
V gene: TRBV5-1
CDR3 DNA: TGCGCCAGCAGCCCGGGGGACAGATCTAGCACAGATACGCAGTATTTT
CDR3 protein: CASSPGDRSSTDTQYF

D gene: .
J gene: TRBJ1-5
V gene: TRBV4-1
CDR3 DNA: TGCGCCAGCAGCCAGAGGGTTAATCAGCCCCAGCATTTT
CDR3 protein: CASSQRVNQPQHF

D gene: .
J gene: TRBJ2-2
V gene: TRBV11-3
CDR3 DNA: TGTGCCAGCAGCTTAGCGTCCGGGGAGCTGTTTTTT
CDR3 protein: CASSLASGELFF

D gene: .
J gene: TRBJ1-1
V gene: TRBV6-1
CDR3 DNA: TGTGCCAGCAGTGAATGGCAGGGACTCACTGAAGCTTTCTTT
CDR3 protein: CASSEWQGLTEAFF

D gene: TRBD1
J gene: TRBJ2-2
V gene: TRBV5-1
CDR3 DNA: TGCGCCAGCAGAGGTCCAGGACAGGGGTTCACCGGGGAGCTGTTTTTT
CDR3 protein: CASRGPGQGFTGELFF

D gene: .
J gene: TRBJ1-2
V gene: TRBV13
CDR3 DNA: TGTGCCAGCAGTTCAGACCGGGATCCTTATGGCTACACCTTC
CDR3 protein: CASSSDRDPYGYTF

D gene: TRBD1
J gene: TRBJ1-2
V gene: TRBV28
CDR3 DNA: TGTGCCAGCAGTTTGGCCGGGACAGGGCGTGATGGCTACACCTTC
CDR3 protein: CASSLAGTGRDGYTF

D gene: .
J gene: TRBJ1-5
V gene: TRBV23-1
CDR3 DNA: TGCGCCAGCAGTCTCCGGGTGAGGCAGGGAAGGATCAGGGGCAATCAGCCCCAGCATTTT
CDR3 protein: CASSLRVRQGRIRGNQPQHF

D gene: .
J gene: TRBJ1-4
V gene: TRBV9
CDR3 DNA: TGTGCCAGCAGCGTAGGGCGGGGGGGGCATGAAAAACTGTTTTTT
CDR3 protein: CASSVGRGGHEKLFF

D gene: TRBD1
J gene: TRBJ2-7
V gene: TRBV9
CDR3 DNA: TGTGCCAGCAGCGTGAGGGGACAGGCTTCCTACGAGCAGTACTTC
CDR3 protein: CASSVRGQASYEQYF

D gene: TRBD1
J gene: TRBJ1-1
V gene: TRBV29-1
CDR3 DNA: TGCAGCGTGGACAGGGGTGGGAACACTGAAGCTTTCTTT
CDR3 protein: CSVDRGGNTEAFF

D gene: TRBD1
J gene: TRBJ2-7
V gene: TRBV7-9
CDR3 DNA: TGTGCCAGCAGCTTAGAAGGGGGCAGGGCCTACGAGCAGTACTTC
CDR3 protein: CASSLEGGRAYEQYF

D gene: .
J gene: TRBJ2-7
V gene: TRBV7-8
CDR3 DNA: TGTGCCAGCAGCTTAGACGGTATCTCCTACGAGCAGTACTTC
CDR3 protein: CASSLDGISYEQYF

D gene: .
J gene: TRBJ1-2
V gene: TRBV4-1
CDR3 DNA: TGCGCCAGCAGCCAATTGTGGAGGGGAGGATTTGGCTACACCTTC
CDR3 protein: CASSQLWRGGFGYTF

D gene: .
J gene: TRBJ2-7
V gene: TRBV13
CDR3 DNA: TGTGCCAGCAGCTTAGTTAGCGCCTCCTACGAGCAGTACTTC
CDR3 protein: CASSLVSASYEQYF

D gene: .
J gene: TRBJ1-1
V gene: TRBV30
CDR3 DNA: TGTGCCTGGGAGAGGTCCCGGAACACTGAAGCTTTCTTT
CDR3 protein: CAWERSRNTEAFF

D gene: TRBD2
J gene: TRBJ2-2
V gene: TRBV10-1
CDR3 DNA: TGCGCCAGCAGCGCTAGCGGGAGGAAAAACACCGGGGAGCTGTTTTTT
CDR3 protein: CASSASGRKNTGELFF

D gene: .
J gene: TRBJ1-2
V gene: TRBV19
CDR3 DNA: TGTGCCAGTAGTATTAGGCAGGGCTATGGCTACACCTTC
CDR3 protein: CASSIRQGYGYTF